In this sample, the clone carrying this T cell receptor beta chain is medium-sized. Its specificity is not known. This sample is part of a study of tumor-infiltrating lymphocytes in localized non-small cell lung cancer. Overall study results and limits: Not all patients were TCR sequenced, owing to tissue quantity.

This CDR3 is 14 amino acids long. With 6 bases removed from V and 1 base from J, the gap between germline ends came to 12 bases. The germline V gene encodes CDR1 SGHDT and CDR2 YYEEEE. The assay was immunoSEQ multiplex PCR, and TCRdb's table has in-frame clones only and misses some. The data contain about 6,700 clones, about 79% of them singletons. Sequenced sample: uninvolved lung tissue not adjacent to the tumor. V is TRBV5-6 and J is TRBJ2-3; D is undetermined. The receptor comes from a human donor with non-small cell lung cancer. The DNA for the CDR3 is TGTGCCAGCAAAACCGGACCTGGCACAGATACGCAGTATTTT. Residues: CASKTGPGTDTQYF.